These 18 T cell receptor beta chains originate from one sample sequenced in a study of control samples from healthy donors and cancer patients. Libraries were prepared by immunoSEQ multiplex PCR; TCRdb keeps only in-frame clonotypes and omits some of them. Among approximately 20,000 clones listed, 80% to 90% were seen once. The sample comprised PBMCs. The receptor source for this set is a man aged 55 to 70 with colorectal cancer.

V gene TRBV5-6 combines with J gene TRBJ1-4; maybe TRBD1 (6 bases). This CDR3 region has 15 residues. Trimming took 3 bases from V and 7 from J, leaving 16 bases between them. Germline V CDR1 and CDR2: SGHDT, YYEEEE. CDR3 residues: CASSWRGGFGEKLFF. The CDR3 DNA follows: TGTGCCAGCAGCTGGAGAGGGGGGTTTGGTGAAAAACTGTTTTTT.

The chain carries TRBV20-1 and TRBJ1-1; unclear D gene. Looked up from germline, CDR1 is DFQATT and CDR2 is SNEGSKA (reference sequence). Trimming removed 4 bases at V and 8 bases at J, with 8 bases between. The CDR3 is 10 residues long. The CDR3 region has the DNA TGCAGTGCTACCCGTTCCGAAGCTTTCTTT. Protein product: CSATRSEAFF.

In its sample, this clone was seen a few times. The gene calls are TRBV5-6 and TRBJ1-6; no clear D gene. This CDR3 is 13 amino acids long. The V end was cut by 1 base, the J end by 3 bases, with 2 bases between. Germline V CDR1 and CDR2: SGHDT, YYEEEE. As DNA, the CDR3 is TGTGCCAGCAGCTTGAACTATAATTCACCCCTCCACTTT. This translates into CASSLNYNSPLHF.

This clone was seen a few times. The rearrangement links TRBV4-3 to TRBJ1-3; D call uncertain. The V gene lost 5 bases and the J gene lost 0 bases, with 11 bases spanning the gap. CDR1 and CDR2 (germline): LGHNA, YSLEER. The CDR3 runs to 15 residues. CDR3: CASSGRHSSGNTIYF. Here the CDR3 DNA reads TGCGCCAGCAGCGGGAGACACAGCTCTGGAAACACCATATATTTT.

V is TRBV6-6 and J is TRBJ1-5, with a possible D match to TRBD1 (6 bases). Trimming stripped 8 bases from V and 5 bases from J, with 19 bases between. The CDR3 consists of 15 residues. The germline gives CDR1 MNHNY, CDR2 SVGAGI (reference sequence). The CDR3 bases are TGTGCCAGCGGCCTATTCCAGGGGCCGGATCAGCCCCAGCATTTT. This gives the protein CASGLFQGPDQPQHF.

The chain couples TRBV28 to TRBJ1-4, with D uncertain. CDR3 length equals 14 residues. Germline values: CDR1 MDHEN, CDR2 SYDVKM. The V end was cut by 3 bases, the J end by 5 bases, with 10 bases between. CDR3 sequence (DNA): TGTGCCAGCAGTTTCGAGAAGATAAATGAAAAACTGTTTTTT. Its translation is CASSFEKINEKLFF.

The chain combines TRBV10-3 with TRBJ2-3; 7 bases match TRBD1. Germline lookup yields CDR1 ENHRY and CDR2 SYGVKD. The V segment lost 3 bases and the J segment 5 bases; nucleotides outside the gene matches: 11. The CDR3 is made up of 16 amino acids. The CDR3 DNA is TGTGCCATCAGTGACCCATGGACAGGTTTGGGAGATACGCAGTATTTT. This gives the protein CAISDPWTGLGDTQYF.

The chain has TRBV21-1 and TRBJ2-2; the table's D call TRBD1 went unverified against the DNA. TRBV21-1 is classified as a pseudogene. This CDR3 is built from 16 residues. The CDR3, as DNA: TGTGCCAGCAGCAAAGGACAGGGGCGTCACACCGGGGAGCTGTTTTTT. Translation gives CASSKGQGRHTGELFF.

This clone was observed a handful of times. The chain carries TRBV6-6 and TRBJ1-1; unclear D gene. Trimming took 2 bases from V and 1 from J, leaving 11 bases between them. Per germline, CDR1 MNHNY and CDR2 SVGAGI (reference sequence). This CDR3 spans 15 amino acids. The CDR3 DNA follows: TGTGCCAGCAGTTACGGTCCAGAGACGAACACTGAAGCTTTCTTT. Translating it yields CASSYGPETNTEAFF.

The chain employs TRBV6-5 and TRBJ2-7; D may correspond to TRBD1 or TRBD2 (5 bases each). V gave up 1 base and J gave up 0 bases, with 7 bases separating them. CDR1 is MNHEY and CDR2 is SVGAGI in the germline V gene. CDR3 length: 14 amino acids. The CDR3 coding sequence is TGTGCCAGCAGTTACTGGGGGAGCTCCTACGAGCAGTACTTC. This sequence encodes CASSYWGSSYEQYF.

The V and J genes are TRBV19 and TRBJ1-5; D gene ambiguous. V was trimmed by 6 bases and J by 4 bases, leaving 7 bases between them. Germline CDR1 is LNHDA and CDR2 is SQIVND (reference sequence). This CDR3 has 12 amino acids. The CDR3 nucleotides read TGTGCCAGTAGCACCCGGAATCAGCCCCAGCATTTT. It specifies CASSTRNQPQHF.

This clone was found a few times. CDR3 residues: CASTYHPQGRNYGYTF. CDR3 DNA: TGTGCCAGCACCTACCATCCACAGGGGCGAAACTATGGCTACACCTTC. V is TRBV6-6 and J is TRBJ1-2, with TRBD1 identical over 7 bases. The V and J ends lost 7 bases and 2 bases, in that order; junction bases with no gene match: 13. This CDR3 has 16 residues. Germline CDR1 reads MNHNY; CDR2 reads SVGAGI (reference sequence).

The V call is TRBV30, the J call TRBJ1-1; D is ambiguous. This CDR3 contains 13 residues. Germline CDR1 and CDR2: GTSNPN and SVGIG (reference sequence). CDR3 bases: TGTGCTTTGGAAGAACAGTTGAACACTGAAGCTTTCTTT. It yields the protein CALEEQLNTEAFF.

This chain uses TRBV6-5 with TRBJ1-5; the D is unclear. Germline V lookup: CDR1 MNHEY, CDR2 SVGAGI. The CDR3 covers 15 residues. V was pared by 6 bases and J by 3 bases, with 15 bases between. This CDR3 is CASSKDGLVNQPQHF. Here the CDR3 DNA reads TGTGCCAGCAGCAAGGACGGACTGGTCAATCAGCCCCAGCATTTT.

The chain uses TRBV12-3 or TRBV12-4 and TRBJ1-2; tentatively, D is TRBD1 (6 bases). V lost 3 bases and J 8 bases, leaving 13 bases between the germline ends. This CDR3 contains 13 residues. In nucleotides, the CDR3 is TGTGCCAGCAGTTTGGGCAGGGGAGTGGGCTACACCTTC. It translates to CASSLGRGVGYTF.

V is TRBV2 and J is TRBJ2-3; TRBD2 matches at 8 bases. Germline assignment: CDR1 SNHLY and CDR2 FYNNEI. This CDR3 region has 17 residues. J lost 1 base, V lost 2 bases, and 8 bases had no gene match. The CDR3 DNA follows: TGTGCCAGCAGTGAACCCAGCGGGGGACAACGCACAGATACGCAGTATTTT. Its translation is CASSEPSGGQRTDTQYF.

This rearrangement joins TRBV5-8 to TRBJ1-4; 7 nucleotides line up with TRBD1. CDR3 length: 14 amino acids. The V segment lost 5 bases and the J segment 7 bases; nucleotides outside the gene matches: 8. Germline V gene sequence: CDR1 SGHTS, CDR2 YDEGEE. CDR3 coding DNA: TGTGCCAGCAGGAGGGAACAGGGGCGTGAAAAACTGTTTTTT. The encoded protein is CASRREQGREKLFF.

V gene TRBV28 combines with J gene TRBJ2-5; 8 bases are a match to TRBD1. V dropped 2 bases and J dropped 5; count of bases not matched to a gene: 4. CDR3 length equals 14 residues. CDR1 is MDHEN and CDR2 is SYDVKM in the germline V gene. Written as DNA, the CDR3 is TGTGCCAGCAGTTTACAGGGGGCGAAGGAGACCCAGTACTTC. Translating it yields CASSLQGAKETQYF. The entire variable domain, with the rest obtained from reference TRBV28 and TRBJ2-5, is as follows: DVKVTQSSRYLVKRTGEKVFLECVQDMDHENMFWYRQDPGLGLRLIYFSYDVKMKEKGDIPEGYSVSREKKERFSLILESASTNQTSMYLCASSLQGAKETQYFGPGTRLLVL.